Each of the 29 T cell receptor beta chains below was sequenced from the same sample in a study of siplizumab effects on memory and regulatory T cells. Clones were read by immunoSEQ multiplex PCR, and TCRdb kept only the in-frame ones, dropping some. The repertoire holds some 100,000 clones, with approximately 91% as singletons. Sequenced input: CD4+ T cells sorted from blood. These receptors originate from a human donor in good health. Some clones in this sample may be carry-over from other donors' samples.

The genes are TRBV13 and TRBJ2-2; D might be TRBD2 (5 bases). The germline gives CDR1 PRHDT, CDR2 FYEKMQ (reference sequence). The CDR3 spans 16 residues. Trimming removed 5 bases from V and 1 base from J, with 14 bases in between. CDR3 loop: CASSHLLEMNTGELFF. The CDR3, as DNA: TGTGCCAGCAGCCATCTACTAGAAATGAACACCGGGGAGCTGTTTTTT. Combining the CDR3 with reference TRBV13 and TRBJ2-2 gives the whole variable domain AAGVIQSPRHLIKEKRETATLKCYPIPRHDTVYWYQQGPGQDPQFLISFYEKMQSDKGSIPDRFSAQQFSDYHSELNMSSLELGDSALYFCASSHLLEMNTGELFFGEGSRLTVL.

For this clone: One end of the junction is discordant with germline, which a read error may explain. This chain uses TRBV2 with TRBJ2-7; no clear D. Germline V gene data show CDR1 as SNHLY and CDR2 as FYNNEI. The CDR3 consists of 11 residues. CDR3 loop: CASRGSYEQHF. CDR3 nucleotide sequence: TGTGCCAGCAGAGGGTCCTACGAGCAGCACTTC. Variable domain in full (rest from reference TRBV2 and TRBJ2-7): EPEVTQTPSHQVTQMGQEVILRCVPISNHLYFYWYRQILGQKVEFLVSFYNNEISEKSEIFDDQFSVERPDGSNFTLKIRSTKLEDSAMYFCASRGSYEQHFGPGTRLTVT.

The rearrangement joins TRBV6-5 to TRBJ1-2; a possible D gene is TRBD1 (5 bases). CDR1 is MNHEY, CDR2 SVGAGI, per germline. This CDR3 is 13 amino acids long. The germline V and J ends were trimmed by 8 bases and 5 bases, with 15 bases remaining between them. This chain's CDR3 is CASWGRRRYGYTF. As DNA, the CDR3 is TGTGCCAGCTGGGGCAGGAGAAGATATGGCTACACCTTC.

The J gene is TRBJ2-2, the V gene TRBV5-4, with TRBD2 matching 7 bases. The CDR3 runs 18 residues. With 5 bases clipped from V and 0 bases from J, the junction kept 13 bases outside the gene matches. The germline V gene has CDR1 SGHNT and CDR2 YYREEE (reference sequence). The CDR3 loop reads CASSYDILAGSNTGELFF. For the CDR3, the DNA is TGTGCCAGCAGTTATGACATATTAGCGGGTTCGAACACCGGGGAGCTGTTTTTT.

The rearrangement uses TRBV19 and TRBJ2-3, with 7 bases aligning to TRBD2. The CDR3 length is 14 residues. The ends lost 6 bases at V and 3 bases at J; junction bases unmatched: 6. From germline, CDR1 is LNHDA and CDR2 SQIVND (reference sequence). CDR3 region: CASRLTSLTDTQYF. The CDR3 nucleotides read TGTGCCAGTAGGCTGACTAGCCTGACAGATACGCAGTATTTT.

The chain couples TRBV7-3 to TRBJ2-5; no definite D call. Trimming left V 0 bases short and J 5 bases short, with 13 bases between. The CDR3 spans 15 residues. In germline, CDR1 is SGHTA, CDR2 FQGTGA. CDR3 protein: CASSLTSSPGETQYF. CDR3 nucleotide sequence: TGTGCCAGCAGCTTAACTAGCTCCCCCGGGGAGACCCAGTACTTC.

The V and J genes are TRBV5-4 and TRBJ1-1; 7 nucleotides agree with TRBD1. Unmatched junction bases numbered 6, after V lost 0 bases and J lost 1 base. Germline CDR1 SGHNT, CDR2 YYREEE (reference sequence). The CDR3 has 16 amino acids. CDR3 sequence reads: CASSLGTTGANTEAFF. In DNA form, the CDR3 reads TGTGCCAGCAGCTTGGGCACTACAGGGGCGAACACTGAAGCTTTCTTT.

The gene calls are TRBV7-3 and TRBJ1-2; D is perhaps TRBD1 (5 bases). CDR3 length equals 13 residues. CDR1 SGHTA and CDR2 FQGTGA come from the germline V gene. V was clipped by 4 bases and J by 5 bases, with 11 bases between them. DNA for the CDR3: TGTGCCAGCAGCTCTTCAGGGAAGTATGGCTACACCTTC. Amino acids: CASSSSGKYGYTF.

The genes are TRBV28 and TRBJ2-7; 7 bases are shared with TRBD1. This CDR3 has 14 residues. V dropped 1 base and J dropped 4; count of bases not matched to a gene: 4. From germline, CDR1 is MDHEN and CDR2 SYDVKM. The CDR3 region is CASSLSGGQYEQYF. The CDR3 DNA follows: TGTGCCAGCAGTTTATCAGGGGGTCAATACGAGCAGTACTTC. Complete variable domain (other parts from reference TRBV28 and TRBJ2-7): DVKVTQSSRYLVKRTGEKVFLECVQDMDHENMFWYRQDPGLGLRLIYFSYDVKMKEKGDIPEGYSVSREKKERFSLILESASTNQTSMYLCASSLSGGQYEQYFGPGTRLTVT.

The chain combines TRBV27 with TRBJ2-4; TRBD1 agrees at 10 bases. The CDR3 has 14 residues. Germline lookup yields CDR1 MNHEY and CDR2 SMNVEV (reference sequence). Losses at the gene ends were 5 bases for V and 9 bases for J; bases not matched to a gene: 7. CDR3 sequence reads: CASSTRTGGLIQYF. The CDR3 nucleotides are TGTGCCAGCAGTACCCGGACAGGGGGTCTCATTCAGTACTTC.

This clone was found once. The rearrangement joins TRBV19 to TRBJ1-4, with 7 bases matching TRBD1. Unmatched junction bases numbered 9, after V lost 1 base and J lost 7 bases. Looked up from germline, CDR1 is LNHDA and CDR2 is SQIVND (reference sequence). The CDR3 loop spans 16 amino acids. The CDR3 region has the DNA TGTGCCAGTAGTATAGTTGGGACAGCGGGGGGTGAAAAACTGTTTTTT. Amino acid sequence: CASSIVGTAGGEKLFF.

J is TRBJ1-5 and V is TRBV7-2; D unresolved. V lost 1 base and J 4 bases, leaving 8 bases between the germline ends. This CDR3 is 14 amino acids long. Germline V gene data show CDR1 as SGHTA and CDR2 as FQGNSA. CDR3 sequence: CASSLDGYNQPQHF. CDR3 bases: TGTGCCAGCAGCTTAGACGGCTATAATCAGCCCCAGCATTTT.

The J gene is TRBJ2-1, the V gene TRBV10-3; 8 bases agree with TRBD2. Trimming at V came to 3 bases and at J to 6 bases, leaving 10 bases not matched to a gene. Germline values: CDR1 ENHRY, CDR2 SYGVKD. The CDR3 extends over 16 amino acids. This CDR3 is CAISDSSGSASNEQFF. As DNA, the CDR3 is TGTGCCATCAGTGATTCCAGCGGGAGCGCCTCCAATGAGCAGTTCTTC.

This clone is a singleton in its sample. The chain links TRBV6-5 to TRBJ2-1; possible D gene TRBD2, 6 bases. V gave up 1 base and J gave up 7 bases, with 14 bases separating them. Germline V gene lookup returns CDR1 MNHEY and CDR2 SVGAGI. The CDR3 totals 15 residues. CDR3 coding DNA: TGTGCCAGCAGTTACTTGGCGGGAAACAGGAATGAGCAGTTCTTC. Amino acids: CASSYLAGNRNEQFF.

The chain has TRBV14 and TRBJ2-7; D gene unclear. CDR1 is SGHDN, CDR2 FVKESK, per germline. V lost 5 bases and J 6 bases, leaving 14 bases between the germline ends. The CDR3 extends over 13 amino acids. The CDR3 spells CASSKAWETEQYF. In nucleotides, the CDR3 is TGTGCCAGCAGCAAAGCATGGGAAACCGAGCAGTACTTC.

The J gene is TRBJ2-5, the V gene TRBV27, with a possible D match to TRBD1 (6 bases). The V gene's germline CDR1 is MNHEY and CDR2 SMNVEV (reference sequence). V was pared by 5 bases and J by 2 bases, with 18 bases between. The CDR3 has 16 residues. The CDR3 DNA reads as TGTGCCAGCAGTAAAGGACAGAGTTTAACTCAAGAGACCCAGTACTTC. The encoded protein is CASSKGQSLTQETQYF.

This chain joins TRBV18 and TRBJ2-2, with TRBD1 identical over 9 bases. Germline V CDR1 and CDR2: KGHSH, LQKENI. Losses at the gene ends were 4 bases for V and 5 bases for J; bases not matched to a gene: 8. This CDR3 contains 16 residues. CDR3 residues: CASSLSGTGRTGELFF. For the CDR3, the DNA is TGTGCCAGCTCACTTTCCGGGACAGGGCGGACCGGGGAGCTGTTTTTT.

Note on this clone: Mismatch with germline at one junction end may stem from a read error. The chain couples TRBV6-1 to TRBJ2-2; weak D call: TRBD2 (5 bases). CDR3 length equals 17 residues. Germline V lookup: CDR1 MNHNS, CDR2 SASEGT. The CDR3, as DNA: TGTGCCAGCAGTGAAAAGAGGTGGGATACCGAACACCGGGGAGCTGTTTTT. Translated: CASSEKRWDTEHRGAVF.

This chain joins TRBV5-1 and TRBJ2-7, with 8 bases identical to TRBD1. V dropped 2 bases and J dropped 3; count of bases not matched to a gene: 4. Per germline, CDR1 SGHRS and CDR2 YFSETQ. This CDR3 region has 14 residues. As DNA, the CDR3 is TGCGCCAGCAGCTTAGAACAGGGGGACTACGAGCAGTACTTC. Translated: CASSLEQGDYEQYF.

This clone occurred a few times. The V gene is TRBV7-2, the J gene TRBJ2-5; tentative D call: TRBD1 (5 bases). The ends were cut back, 5 bases at V and 5 bases at J, with 15 bases in the middle. Germline V gene data show CDR1 as SGHTA and CDR2 as FQGNSA. CDR3 length: 14 amino acids. CDR3 nucleotides: TGTGCCAGCAGCCGTGAAAGGGGCCCGGAGACCCAGTACTTC. Translation: CASSRERGPETQYF.

The chain employs TRBV5-4 and TRBJ2-3; 7 bases are a match to TRBD2. CDR1 and CDR2 from the germline V gene are SGHNT and YYREEE (reference sequence). This CDR3 comprises 17 residues. The J segment lost 2 bases and the V segment lost 1 base, leaving 10 bases of the junction unmatched. The CDR3 loop reads CASSLKRGGRVTDTQYF. The CDR3, as DNA: TGTGCCAGCAGCTTGAAACGGGGCGGGAGAGTCACAGATACGCAGTATTTT.

CDR3 region: CASSATGRGAARNTIYF. In nucleotides, the CDR3 is TGTGCCAGCAGCGCTACCGGGCGGGGGGCAGCGAGAAACACCATATATTTT. This rearrangement joins TRBV5-5 to TRBJ1-3; D may be TRBD1 (6 bases). Germline CDR1 is SGHKS and CDR2 is YYEKEE (reference sequence). The CDR3 length is 17 residues. Trimming stripped 4 bases from V and 5 bases from J, with 22 bases between.

The gene calls are TRBV11-2 and TRBJ1-2, with D uncertain. Trimming took off 1 base at V and 7 bases at J, with 19 bases between the two ends. This CDR3 has 16 amino acids. Germline V gene sequence: CDR1 SGHAT, CDR2 FQNNGV. The DNA of the CDR3 is TGTGCCAGCAGCTTAGCCGCCGCAACGACTCCACTTGGCTACACCTTC. This gives the protein CASSLAAATTPLGYTF.

Concerning this clone: Distinct nucleotide sequences in the sample also encode this CDR3. This sequence joins TRBV5-1 and TRBJ2-3, with D unclear. V was cut by 2 bases and J by 6 bases, with 4 bases left in between. Germline CDR1 is SGHRS and CDR2 is YFSETQ. This CDR3 is built from 11 residues. CDR3 amino acids: CASSLGDTQYF. CDR3 coding DNA: TGCGCCAGCAGCTTAGGCGATACGCAGTATTTT.

V usage is TRBV7-9 and J usage is TRBJ2-1; D remains ambiguous. Germline CDR1 is SEHNR and CDR2 is FQNEAQ (reference sequence). V dropped 4 bases and J dropped 2 bases, with 9 bases sitting between them. The CDR3 covers 14 residues. The chain's CDR3 is CASSSTETYNEQFF. CDR3 nucleotide sequence: TGTGCCAGCAGCTCGACTGAGACCTACAATGAGCAGTTCTTC. The full variable domain, rest sourced from reference TRBV7-9 and TRBJ2-1, is DTGVSQNPRHKITKRGQNVTFRCDPISEHNRLYWYRQTLGQGPEFLTYFQNEAQLEKSRLLSDRFSAERPKGSFSTLEIQRTEQGDSAMYLCASSSTETYNEQFFGPGTRLTVL.

The chain recombines TRBV6-1 with TRBJ2-5, with 8 bases matching TRBD1. After removal of 4 bases from V and 4 bases from J, the junction contained 8 bases not matched to a gene. CDR1 is MNHNS and CDR2 is SASEGT in the germline V gene. This CDR3 is 15 amino acids long. CDR3 region: CASSGNRGYGETQYF. CDR3 in DNA: TGTGCCAGCAGTGGAAACAGGGGGTACGGAGAGACCCAGTACTTC.

The chain links TRBV21-1 to TRBJ2-5. TRBV21-1 is a recognized pseudogene. The CDR3 runs to 14 residues. CDR3 region: CASSKPSRAETQYF. The CDR3 DNA reads TGTGCCAGCAGCAAACCCTCCCGGGCGGAGACCCAGTACTTC.

The CDR3: CASSTRRVAGTQETQYF. The CDR3 DNA follows: TGTGCCAGCTCGACCAGGCGGGTAGCGGGGACACAAGAGACCCAGTACTTC. The chain uses TRBV18 and TRBJ2-5; 8 bases map to TRBD2. V gave up 6 bases and J gave up 2 bases; unmatched junction bases: 14. Germline CDR1 is KGHSH and CDR2 is LQKENI. The length of the CDR3 is 17 residues. Based on the CDR3 plus reference TRBV18 and TRBJ2-5, the full variable domain is NAGVMQNPRHLVRRRGQEARLRCSPMKGHSHVYWYRQLPEEGLKFMVYLQKENIIDESGMPKERFSAEFPKEGPSILRIQQVVRGDSAAYFCASSTRRVAGTQETQYFGPGTRLLVL.

This chain connects TRBV6-1 to TRBJ2-1; weak D call: TRBD2 (6 bases). Per germline, CDR1 MNHNS and CDR2 SASEGT. The V end lost 9 bases, the J end lost 4 bases, and 16 bases lay between the germline ends. The CDR3 has 14 residues. Written as DNA, the CDR3 is TGTGCCAGTTCCTACACCCGGGGGTACAATGAGCAGTTCTTC. Translation gives CASSYTRGYNEQFF.